This T cell receptor beta chain is from a study of blood T cell repertoires in COVID-19. This CDR3 comprises 14 residues. V shed 4 bases and J shed 4 bases, with 14 bases lying between them. In germline, CDR1 is SGDLS, CDR2 YYNGEE. Generated by immunoSEQ multiplex PCR, the TCRdb table keeps only in-frame clones and is missing some. Of about 430,000 clones listed, around nine tenths were seen once; the top ten hold about 1.4%. Sequencing was performed on PBMCs or T cells enriched from blood (not recorded which). The clonotype comes from a woman under 30 who had been exposed to COVID-19. V is TRBV9 and J is TRBJ1-1; a weak D match, TRBD1 (5 bases). The CDR3 reads CASSSWTGGTEAFF. CDR3 bases: TGTGCCAGCAGCTCTTGGACCGGGGGCACTGAAGCTTTCTTT.